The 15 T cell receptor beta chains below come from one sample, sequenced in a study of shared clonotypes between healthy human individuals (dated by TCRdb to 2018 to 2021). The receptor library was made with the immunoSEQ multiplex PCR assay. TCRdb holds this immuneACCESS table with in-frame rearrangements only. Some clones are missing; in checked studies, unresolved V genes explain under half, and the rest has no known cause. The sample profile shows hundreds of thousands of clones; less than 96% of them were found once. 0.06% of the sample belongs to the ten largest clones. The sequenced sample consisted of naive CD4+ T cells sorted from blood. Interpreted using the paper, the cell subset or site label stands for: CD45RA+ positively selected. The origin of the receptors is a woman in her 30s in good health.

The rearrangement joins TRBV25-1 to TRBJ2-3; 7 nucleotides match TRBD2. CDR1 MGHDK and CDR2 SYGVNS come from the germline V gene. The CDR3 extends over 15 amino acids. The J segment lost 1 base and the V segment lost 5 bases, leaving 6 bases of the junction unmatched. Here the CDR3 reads CASSLRETGTDTQYF. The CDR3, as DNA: TGTGCCAGCAGTCTGCGGGAGACGGGCACAGATACGCAGTATTTT. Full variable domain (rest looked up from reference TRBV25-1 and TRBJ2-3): EADIYQTPRYLVIGTGKKITLECSQTMGHDKMYWYQQDPGMELHLIHYSYGVNSTEKGDLSSESTVSRIRTEHFPLTLESARPSHTSQYLCASSLRETGTDTQYFGPGTRLTVL.

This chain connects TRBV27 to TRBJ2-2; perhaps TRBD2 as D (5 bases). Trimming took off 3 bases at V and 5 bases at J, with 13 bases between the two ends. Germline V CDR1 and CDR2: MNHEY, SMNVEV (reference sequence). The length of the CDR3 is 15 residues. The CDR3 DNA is TGTGCCAGCAGTTTTGGAGGAGTCGGGACCGGGGAGCTGTTTTTT. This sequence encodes CASSFGGVGTGELFF.

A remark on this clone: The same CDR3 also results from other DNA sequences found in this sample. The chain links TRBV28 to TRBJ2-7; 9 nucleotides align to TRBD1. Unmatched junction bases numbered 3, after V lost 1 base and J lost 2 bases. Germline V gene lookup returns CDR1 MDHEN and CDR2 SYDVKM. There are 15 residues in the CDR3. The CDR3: CASSLLGQGPYEQYF. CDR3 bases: TGTGCCAGCAGTTTATTGGGACAGGGACCCTACGAGCAGTACTTC.

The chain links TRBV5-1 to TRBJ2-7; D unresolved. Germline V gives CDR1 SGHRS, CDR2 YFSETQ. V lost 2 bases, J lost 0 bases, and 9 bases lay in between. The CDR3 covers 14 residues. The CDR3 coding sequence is TGCGCCAGCAGCTTACGCCGATACTCCTACGAGCAGTACTTC. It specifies CASSLRRYSYEQYF.

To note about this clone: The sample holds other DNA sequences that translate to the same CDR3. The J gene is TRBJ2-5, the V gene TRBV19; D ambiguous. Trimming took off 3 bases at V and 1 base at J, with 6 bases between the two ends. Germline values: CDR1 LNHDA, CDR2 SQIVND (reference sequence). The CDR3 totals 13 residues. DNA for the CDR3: TGTGCCAGTAGTATTCAGAGCCAAGAGACCCAGTACTTC. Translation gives CASSIQSQETQYF.

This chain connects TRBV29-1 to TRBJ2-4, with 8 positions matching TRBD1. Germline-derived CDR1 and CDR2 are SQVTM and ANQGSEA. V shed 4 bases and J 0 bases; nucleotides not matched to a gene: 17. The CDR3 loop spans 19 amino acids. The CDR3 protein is CSVVFLIPGGLLAKNIQYF. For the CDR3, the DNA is TGCAGCGTTGTCTTTTTGATTCCAGGGGGCTTACTAGCCAAAAACATTCAGTACTTC. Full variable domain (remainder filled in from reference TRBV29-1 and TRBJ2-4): SAVISQKPSRDICQRGTSLTIQCQVDSQVTMMFWYRQQPGQSLTLIATANQGSEATYESGFVIDKFPISRPNLTFSTLTVSNMSPEDSSIYLCSVVFLIPGGLLAKNIQYFGAGTRLSVL.

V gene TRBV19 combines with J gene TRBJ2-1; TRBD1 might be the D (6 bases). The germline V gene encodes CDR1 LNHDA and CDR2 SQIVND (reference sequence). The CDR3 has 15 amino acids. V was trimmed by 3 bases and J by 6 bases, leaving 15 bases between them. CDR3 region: CASSILDIGGNEQFF. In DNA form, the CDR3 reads TGTGCCAGTAGTATCCTGGACATAGGGGGCAATGAGCAGTTCTTC.

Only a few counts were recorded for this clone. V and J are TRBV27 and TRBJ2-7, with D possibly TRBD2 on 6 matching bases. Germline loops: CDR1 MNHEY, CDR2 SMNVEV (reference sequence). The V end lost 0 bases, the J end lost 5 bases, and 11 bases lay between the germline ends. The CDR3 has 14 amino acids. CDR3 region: CASSLSLGGHEQYF. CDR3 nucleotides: TGTGCCAGCAGTTTATCCCTGGGGGGTCACGAGCAGTACTTC.

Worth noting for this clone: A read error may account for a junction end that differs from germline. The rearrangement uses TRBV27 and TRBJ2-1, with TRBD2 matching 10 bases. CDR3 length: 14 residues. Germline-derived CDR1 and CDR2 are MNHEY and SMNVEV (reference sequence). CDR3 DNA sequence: TGTGCCAGCAGTTTATGGGATGAAGCGGGAGGGCGAGTCTTC. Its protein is CASSLWDEAGGRVF.

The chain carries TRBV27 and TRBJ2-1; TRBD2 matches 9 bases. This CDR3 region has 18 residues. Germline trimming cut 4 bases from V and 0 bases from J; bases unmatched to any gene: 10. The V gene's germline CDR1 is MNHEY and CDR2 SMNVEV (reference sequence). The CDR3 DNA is TGTGCCAGCAGTTCAGGACTAGCGCCTACGAGCTCCTACAATGAGCAGTTCTTC. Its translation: CASSSGLAPTSSYNEQFF.

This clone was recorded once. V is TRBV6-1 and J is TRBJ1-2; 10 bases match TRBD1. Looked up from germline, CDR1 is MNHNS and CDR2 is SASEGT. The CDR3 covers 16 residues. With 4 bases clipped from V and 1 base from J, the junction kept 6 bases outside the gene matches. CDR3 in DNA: TGTGCCAGCAGTGCAAGGGACAGGGGAAGTAACTATGGCTACACCTTC. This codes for CASSARDRGSNYGYTF.

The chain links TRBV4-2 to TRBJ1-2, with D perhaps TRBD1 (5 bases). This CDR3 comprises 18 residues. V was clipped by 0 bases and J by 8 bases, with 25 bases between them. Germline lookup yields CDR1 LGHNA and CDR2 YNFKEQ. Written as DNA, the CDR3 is TGTGCCAGCAGCCAAGACTGGGGCAGGGCCCGGGTGAAAGGAGGCTACACCTTC. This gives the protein CASSQDWGRARVKGGYTF.

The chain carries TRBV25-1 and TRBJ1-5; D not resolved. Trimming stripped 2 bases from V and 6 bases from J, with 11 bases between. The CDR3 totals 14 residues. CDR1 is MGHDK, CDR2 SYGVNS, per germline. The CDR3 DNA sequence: TGTGCCAGCAGTGAACCCCAGGACCCTCAGCCCCAGCATTTT. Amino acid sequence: CASSEPQDPQPQHF.

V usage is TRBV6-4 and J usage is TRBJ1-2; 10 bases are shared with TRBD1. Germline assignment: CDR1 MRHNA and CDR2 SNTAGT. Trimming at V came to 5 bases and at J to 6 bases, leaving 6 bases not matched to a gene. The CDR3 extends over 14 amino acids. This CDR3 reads CASSQQTGGNGYTF. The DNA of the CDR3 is TGTGCCAGCAGTCAGCAGACAGGGGGCAATGGCTACACCTTC.

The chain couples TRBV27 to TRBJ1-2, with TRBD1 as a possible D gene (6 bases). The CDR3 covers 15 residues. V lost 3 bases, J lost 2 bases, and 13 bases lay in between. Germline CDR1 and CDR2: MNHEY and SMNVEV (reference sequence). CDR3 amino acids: CASSFVDRPNYGYTF. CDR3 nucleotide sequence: TGTGCCAGCAGTTTTGTGGACAGACCAAACTATGGCTACACCTTC.